The present entry profiles one TCR beta chain with its context. Antigen unknown. The source of the sample is a study of beta chain features in type 1 diabetes. This CDR3 spans 15 amino acids. Trimming removed 2 bases from V and 3 bases from J, with 11 bases in between. The germline gives CDR1 SGHTA, CDR2 FQGNSA. The authors reverse transcribed all of the isolated RNA, so sequencing captured expressed TCRB transcripts. Data came from immunoSEQ multiplex PCR; TCRdb stores just in-frame clones and leaves some out. This sample has 40,000 or so clones, with 51% found just once. Every sorted population was more than 95% pure. General study results and limits: Resolution of whether HLA type affects TCRB rearrangement was not achieved here. Naive, central memory and Treg TCRB repertoires appeared more alike in patients than in healthy donors.

The sequence was collected from a woman younger than 30 in good health. The sequenced sample was Tregs from blood. The chain carries TRBV7-2 and TRBJ1-5; the D gene is possibly TRBD1 (6 bases). CDR3 in amino acids: CASSLQQGNNQPQHF. DNA for the CDR3: TGTGCCAGCAGCTTACAACAGGGTAACAATCAGCCCCAGCATTTT.